These 24 T cell receptor beta chains came from one sample sequenced in a study of blood T cell repertoires in COVID-19 (dated by TCRdb to about 2020). The library was prepared using the immunoSEQ multiplex PCR assay. Sourced from immuneACCESS, this table was stored by TCRdb with only in-frame sequences that have V and J called. A share of the clones is absent; for the studies checked, an unresolved V gene accounts for under half, and the remainder has no known explanation. The sample table holds 310,000 or so clones, of which around 90% were seen once. The leading ten clones occupy 1.5% to 2% of the sample. Sequencing input: PBMCs or T cells enriched from blood (not recorded which). These TCRs come from a young woman with acute COVID-19.

The chain uses TRBV28 and TRBJ1-5; possible D gene TRBD1, 5 bases. Germline CDR1 and CDR2: MDHEN and SYDVKM. Trimming stripped 6 bases from V and 7 bases from J, with 10 bases between. CDR3 length: 12 amino acids. The chain's CDR3 is CASREGRQPQHF. The CDR3 DNA reads TGTGCCAGCAGGGAGGGACGGCAGCCCCAGCATTTT. The full variable domain, its missing parts supplied by reference TRBV28 and TRBJ1-5, is DVKVTQSSRYLVKRTGEKVFLECVQDMDHENMFWYRQDPGLGLRLIYFSYDVKMKEKGDIPEGYSVSREKKERFSLILESASTNQTSMYLCASREGRQPQHFGDGTRLSIL.

This clone was seen once. This chain connects TRBV25-1 to TRBJ2-2, with TRBD1 matching 9 bases. CDR1 MGHDK and CDR2 SYGVNS come from the germline V gene. The V segment lost 6 bases and the J segment 3 bases; nucleotides outside the gene matches: 2. The CDR3 consists of 14 residues. The CDR3 nucleotides read TGTGCCAGCAGAAGACAGGGGGACACCGGGGAGCTGTTTTTT. Its protein is CASRRQGDTGELFF.

V and J are TRBV6-5 and TRBJ2-5, with 8 bases lining up with TRBD2. CDR1 is MNHEY and CDR2 is SVGAGI in the germline V gene. The CDR3 runs to 16 residues. Trimming at V came to 0 bases and at J to 4 bases, leaving 7 bases not matched to a gene. CDR3: CASSYSAWLAGETQYF. The CDR3 DNA sequence: TGTGCCAGCAGTTACTCTGCGTGGCTAGCGGGAGAGACCCAGTACTTC.

Written as DNA, the CDR3 is TGTGCCAGCAGCTTAAAACAGGGGACTAACTATGGCTACACCTTC. It specifies CASSLKQGTNYGYTF. This chain joins TRBV7-2 and TRBJ1-2; 7 nucleotides agree with TRBD1. Germline CDR1 and CDR2: SGHTA and FQGNSA. Trimming cost V 2 bases and J 0 bases; bases outside gene matches: 3. The CDR3 sequence is 15 residues long.

This chain connects TRBV6-8 to TRBJ1-4; maybe TRBD1 (6 bases). The CDR3 spans 15 residues. V was cut by 5 bases and J by 1 base, with 11 bases left in between. The germline CDR1 and CDR2 sequences are MNHGY and SAAAGT. Here the CDR3 reads CASSHYRETNEKLFF. CDR3 DNA: TGTGCCAGCAGTCACTACAGGGAAACTAATGAAAAACTGTTTTTT.

The rearrangement links TRBV4-1 to TRBJ2-1; 9 nucleotides align to TRBD2. V shed 8 bases and J 5 bases; nucleotides not matched to a gene: 10. The CDR3 consists of 15 residues. Germline assignment: CDR1 MGHRA and CDR2 YSYEKL. CDR3 in DNA: TGCGCCAGCGCAGCCGGTAGCGGGAGCAACAATGAGCAGTTCTTC. It translates to CASAAGSGSNNEQFF.

This chain joins TRBV27 and TRBJ2-5; 7 positions match TRBD1. The CDR3 sequence is 16 residues long. V was clipped by 3 bases and J by 5 bases; unmatched bases: 12. CDR1 MNHEY and CDR2 SMNVEV come from the germline V gene (reference sequence). The CDR3 loop is CASSFRQGVLGETQYF. As DNA, the CDR3 is TGTGCCAGCAGTTTTCGTCAGGGGGTCTTGGGGGAGACCCAGTACTTC.

This clone has a single count. V and J are TRBV3-1 (or the pseudogene TRBV3-2) and TRBJ2-5; 12 positions match TRBD2. The V gene's germline CDR1 is LGHDT and CDR2 YNNKEL (reference sequence). The CDR3 is made up of 18 amino acids. J gave up 5 bases and V 5 bases, and 15 bases lay outside the gene matches. As DNA, the CDR3 is TGTGCCAGCAGCTACGACTGGCTAGCGGGAGGGAATTCGGAGACCCAGTACTTC. Its protein product is CASSYDWLAGGNSETQYF.

The chain carries TRBV6-1 and TRBJ1-1, with D possibly being TRBD1 (5 bases). The V gene lost 1 base and the J gene lost 3 bases, with 15 bases spanning the gap. CDR1 and CDR2 from the germline V gene are MNHNS and SASEGT. The CDR3 spans 16 residues. CDR3 in DNA: TGTGCCAGCAGTGAAGGTATTGGGGGGGGTTACACTGAAGCTTTCTTT. It translates to CASSEGIGGGYTEAFF.

The J gene is TRBJ1-4, the V gene TRBV24-1; 7 bases are a match to TRBD1. The ends lost 6 bases at V and 2 bases at J; junction bases unmatched: 5. Looked up from germline, CDR1 is KGHDR and CDR2 is SFDVKD. This CDR3 has 15 residues. CDR3 amino acids: CATSQGGRTNEKLFF. The CDR3 nucleotides read TGTGCCACCAGTCAGGGGGGACGGACTAATGAAAAACTGTTTTTT.

This rearrangement joins TRBV5-4 to TRBJ2-1; 12 bases map to TRBD2. Germline trimming cut 1 base from V and 5 bases from J; bases unmatched to any gene: 10. This CDR3 region has 18 residues. The germline V gene has CDR1 SGHNT and CDR2 YYREEE (reference sequence). CDR3 sequence: CASSLRRLGLAGHNEQFF. In DNA, the CDR3 is TGTGCCAGCAGCTTGAGGAGACTGGGACTAGCGGGCCACAATGAGCAGTTCTTC. Filled out from reference TRBV5-4 and TRBJ2-1, the complete variable domain reads ETGVTQSPTHLIKTRGQQVTLRCSSQSGHNTVSWYQQALGQGPQFIFQYYREEENGRGNFPPRFSGLQFPNYSSELNVNALELDDSALYLCASSLRRLGLAGHNEQFFGPGTRLTVL.

In DNA, the CDR3 is TGTGCCAGCAGCCAAGGCCGGACTAGCGGGAATGAGCAGTTCTTC. Protein: CASSQGRTSGNEQFF. This chain joins TRBV3-1 (or the pseudogene TRBV3-2) and TRBJ2-1; 11 bases map to TRBD2. The CDR3 runs to 15 residues. CDR1 is LGHDT, CDR2 YNNKEL, per germline (reference sequence). The trim removed 1 base at V and 7 bases at J, leaving 3 bases unmatched.

This chain joins TRBV6-4 and TRBJ2-3; 9 nucleotides align to TRBD2. Trimming took 0 bases from V and 6 from J; bases not matched to a gene: 4. Germline V lookup: CDR1 MRHNA, CDR2 SNTAGT. This CDR3 spans 15 amino acids. This CDR3 reads CASSDSAGGSDTQYF. Written as DNA, the CDR3 is TGTGCCAGCAGTGACTCCGCGGGAGGGTCCGATACGCAGTATTTT.

V is TRBV29-1 and J is TRBJ2-1; TRBD2 agrees at 13 bases. This CDR3 spans 14 amino acids. Per the germline V gene, CDR1 is SQVTM and CDR2 is ANQGSEA. V lost 4 bases, J lost 9 bases, and 6 bases stayed unmatched. Here the CDR3 reads CSVAATSGRGEQFF. Here the CDR3 DNA reads TGCAGCGTTGCAGCCACTAGCGGGAGGGGTGAGCAGTTCTTC.

The rearrangement joins TRBV18 to TRBJ2-3; the D gene is possibly TRBD1 (5 bases). The CDR3 extends over 14 amino acids. V shed 4 bases and J shed 1 base, with 9 bases lying between them. Per germline, CDR1 KGHSH and CDR2 LQKENI. This CDR3 reads CASSLLGGTDTQYF. DNA of the CDR3: TGTGCCAGCTCACTTTTAGGGGGCACAGATACGCAGTATTTT.

The CDR3 loop is CASSELAGGLITGELFF. The DNA of the CDR3 is TGTGCCAGCAGCGAACTAGCGGGAGGACTAATCACCGGGGAGCTGTTTTTT. The rearrangement links TRBV28 to TRBJ2-2; 12 bases line up with TRBD2. CDR1 is MDHEN and CDR2 is SYDVKM in the germline V gene. Losses at the gene ends were 6 bases for V and 4 bases for J; bases not matched to a gene: 9. The CDR3 totals 17 residues.

This chain links TRBV9 with TRBJ2-7; TRBD1 might be the D (6 bases). This CDR3 spans 14 amino acids. Germline CDR1 SGDLS, CDR2 YYNGEE. V was trimmed by 2 bases and J by 5 bases, leaving 14 bases between them. The CDR3 DNA follows: TGTGCCAGCAGCGTCAGCAGGGGCGGAAACGAGCAGTACTTC. Encoded protein: CASSVSRGGNEQYF.

The chain employs TRBV3-1 (or the pseudogene TRBV3-2) and TRBJ1-2, with 7 positions matching TRBD1. Per the germline V gene, CDR1 is LGHDT and CDR2 is YNNKEL (reference sequence). The CDR3 length is 13 residues. V lost 1 base to trimming and J lost 8 bases; unmatched junction nucleotides: 4. Written as DNA, the CDR3 is TGTGCCAGCAGCCAAGGACAGGGACGGGGCTACACCTTC. This translates into CASSQGQGRGYTF.

The genes are TRBV5-8 and TRBJ2-1, with 14 bases aligning to TRBD2. Germline V gene data show CDR1 as SGHTS and CDR2 as YDEGEE. V trimming: 2 bases; J trimming: 7 bases; junction bases outside the gene matches: 2. This CDR3 has 15 residues. CDR3 sequence: CASSLGTSGRNEQFF. The CDR3 DNA follows: TGTGCCAGCAGCTTAGGGACTAGCGGGAGAAATGAGCAGTTCTTC.

The chain carries TRBV7-8 and TRBJ2-3; 10 positions match TRBD2. The germline V gene encodes CDR1 SGHVS and CDR2 FQNEAQ. The length of the CDR3 is 15 residues. V shed 5 bases and J 2 bases; nucleotides not matched to a gene: 4. The CDR3 nucleotides are TGTGCCAGCAGCGCCGGACTAGCGGACACAGATACGCAGTATTTT. Its protein product is CASSAGLADTDTQYF.

The chain couples TRBV18 to TRBJ1-5; 7 bases fit TRBD1. The J segment lost 5 bases and the V segment lost 3 bases, leaving 7 bases of the junction unmatched. The CDR3 sequence is 15 residues long. Looked up from germline, CDR1 is KGHSH and CDR2 is LQKENI. The DNA for the CDR3 is TGTGCCAGCTCACCCCAACAGGGGAGAGATCAGCCCCAGCATTTT. Translated: CASSPQQGRDQPQHF.

Points on this clone: In the same sample, other DNA sequences code for this CDR3. V and J are TRBV28 and TRBJ2-1; tentative D call: TRBD2 (6 bases). The germline gives CDR1 MDHEN, CDR2 SYDVKM. CDR3 length: 14 amino acids. Trimming took 5 bases from V and 7 from J, leaving 15 bases between them. CDR3 amino acids: CASSLSGGDNEQFF. The CDR3 DNA reads as TGTGCCAGCAGTCTGTCCGGAGGGGATAATGAGCAGTTCTTC. The variable domain in full, with the rest retrieved from reference TRBV28 and TRBJ2-1, is DVKVTQSSRYLVKRTGEKVFLECVQDMDHENMFWYRQDPGLGLRLIYFSYDVKMKEKGDIPEGYSVSREKKERFSLILESASTNQTSMYLCASSLSGGDNEQFFGPGTRLTVL.

The chain employs TRBV18 and TRBJ2-1, with 14 bases lining up with TRBD2. With 2 bases clipped from V and 8 bases from J, the junction kept 5 bases outside the gene matches. The germline CDR1 and CDR2 sequences are KGHSH and LQKENI. This CDR3 has 16 amino acids. The CDR3 coding sequence is TGTGCCAGCTCACCAAATGGACTAGCGGGAGGCTATGAGCAGTTCTTC. It specifies CASSPNGLAGGYEQFF.

The gene calls are TRBV5-1 and TRBJ1-2; 9 nucleotides line up with TRBD1. Germline trimming cut 0 bases from V and 4 bases from J; bases unmatched to any gene: 7. The CDR3 length is 16 residues. Germline V gives CDR1 SGHRS, CDR2 YFSETQ. CDR3 sequence reads: CASSLGLGTGLYGYTF. CDR3 coding DNA: TGCGCCAGCAGCTTGGGTTTGGGGACAGGGCTCTATGGCTACACCTTC.